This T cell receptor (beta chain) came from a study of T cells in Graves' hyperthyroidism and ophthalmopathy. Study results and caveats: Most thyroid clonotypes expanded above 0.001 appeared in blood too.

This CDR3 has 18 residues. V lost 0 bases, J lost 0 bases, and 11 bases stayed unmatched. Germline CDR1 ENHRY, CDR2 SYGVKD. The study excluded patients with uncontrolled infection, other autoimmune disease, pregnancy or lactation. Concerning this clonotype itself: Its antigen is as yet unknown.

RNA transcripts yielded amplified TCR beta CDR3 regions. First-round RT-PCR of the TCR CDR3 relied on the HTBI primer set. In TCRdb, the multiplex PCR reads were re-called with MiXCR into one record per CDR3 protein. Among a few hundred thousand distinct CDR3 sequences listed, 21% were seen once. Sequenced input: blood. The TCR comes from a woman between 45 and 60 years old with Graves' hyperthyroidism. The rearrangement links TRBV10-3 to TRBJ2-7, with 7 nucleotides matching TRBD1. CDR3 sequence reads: CAISESTFRGYVSYEQYF. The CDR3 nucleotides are TGTGCCATCAGTGAGTCGACTTTCAGGGGGTACGTCTCCTACGAGCAGTACTTC.